These 27 T cell receptor beta chains were all obtained from the same sample, sequenced in a study of cytomegalovirus exposure and HLA in healthy donors. The study ran its PCR with 60 Vbeta and 13 Jbeta primers. Produced via immunoSEQ multiplex PCR; TCRdb's table is partial and in-frame only. The sample records approximately 95,000 clones, about 78% being singletons. Sequenced sample: PBMCs. Receptor source: a woman in her thirties or forties in good health and CMV-seropositive.

This clone was found a few times. V usage is TRBV6-1 and J usage is TRBJ2-7; TRBD2 matches 8 bases. The trim removed 1 base at V and 3 bases at J, leaving 5 bases unmatched. The germline V gene has CDR1 MNHNS and CDR2 SASEGT. The CDR3 is 15 amino acids. CDR3 loop: CASSEGSGGNYEQYF. CDR3 bases: TGTGCCAGCAGTGAAGGATCGGGAGGGAACTACGAGCAGTACTTC.

This clone showed up just a few times. The same CDR3 is also encoded by other DNA sequences in this sample. The chain links TRBV19 to TRBJ2-7; TRBD2 is a possible D gene (5 bases). The germline gives CDR1 LNHDA, CDR2 SQIVND (reference sequence). The V gene lost 3 bases and the J gene lost 1 base, with 10 bases spanning the gap. CDR3 size: 14 residues. The CDR3 reads CASSIGILSYEQYF. The DNA of the CDR3 is TGTGCCAGTAGTATCGGGATTCTGTCCTACGAGCAGTACTTC.

V and J are TRBV7-2 and TRBJ2-7, with 10 bases lining up with TRBD1. Germline trimming cut 6 bases from V and 6 bases from J; bases unmatched to any gene: 8. The CDR3 covers 14 residues. Germline V gene lookup returns CDR1 SGHTA and CDR2 FQGNSA. DNA of the CDR3: TGTGCCAGCAGTTCGCCGGGACAGGGGCTCGAGCAGTACTTC. Protein product: CASSSPGQGLEQYF.

There are a few counts of this clone. The chain links TRBV19 to TRBJ2-7; 13 nucleotides agree with TRBD2. The CDR3 is 17 amino acids. With 0 bases clipped from V and 5 bases from J, the junction kept 7 bases outside the gene matches. From germline, CDR1 is LNHDA and CDR2 SQIVND (reference sequence). CDR3 sequence: CASSIDHGLAGENEQYF. CDR3 DNA sequence: TGTGCCAGTAGTATAGACCACGGACTAGCGGGAGAAAACGAGCAGTACTTC.

The chain recombines TRBV5-1 with TRBJ2-7, with 8 positions matching TRBD2. The length of the CDR3 is 14 residues. V lost 2 bases, J lost 6 bases, and 7 bases stayed unmatched. CDR1 and CDR2 from the germline V gene are SGHRS and YFSETQ. CDR3 in DNA: TGCGCCAGCAGCTTTCGTAGCGGGAATGGCGAGCAGTACTTC. Translation gives CASSFRSGNGEQYF.

V gene TRBV5-1 combines with J gene TRBJ1-2; 9 bases are a match to TRBD1. Trimming took 5 bases from V and 14 from J; bases not matched to a gene: 10. This CDR3 is built from 12 residues. CDR1 and CDR2 from the germline V gene are SGHRS and YFSETQ. The CDR3 here is CASRRTGDDQTF. As DNA, the CDR3 is TGCGCCAGCAGGAGGACAGGGGATGACCAGACCTTC.

The V call is TRBV19, the J call TRBJ2-7; 9 positions agree with TRBD1. Germline CDR1 reads LNHDA; CDR2 reads SQIVND (reference sequence). The V and J ends lost 1 base and 5 bases, in that order; junction bases with no gene match: 6. This CDR3 is built from 15 residues. CDR3 bases: TGTGCCAGTAGTATAGCTGGGACAGGGTGGAACGAGCAGTACTTC. This encodes CASSIAGTGWNEQYF.

The J gene is TRBJ1-2, the V gene TRBV11-2; maybe TRBD1 (6 bases). The germline gives CDR1 SGHAT, CDR2 FQNNGV. V lost 0 bases, J lost 4 bases, and 12 bases lay in between. The CDR3 extends over 15 amino acids. The CDR3 reads CASSLDHGQPYGYTF. The CDR3, as DNA: TGTGCCAGCAGCTTAGATCATGGACAGCCCTATGGCTACACCTTC.

V and J are TRBV27 and TRBJ2-5; 10 bases align to TRBD1. Per germline, CDR1 MNHEY and CDR2 SMNVEV (reference sequence). V lost 6 bases to trimming and J lost 3 bases; unmatched junction nucleotides: 4. The CDR3 has 14 amino acids. CDR3 DNA: TGTGCCAGCAGACCGACAGGGGGCGAAGAGACCCAGTACTTC. Its translation: CASRPTGGEETQYF.

The CDR3 sequence is CASSPLTPGQGVGELFF. The DNA of the CDR3 is TGTGCCAGCTCACCACTAACGCCGGGACAGGGCGTCGGGGAGCTGTTTTTT. This rearrangement joins TRBV18 to TRBJ2-2, with TRBD1 matching over 9 bases. Losses at the gene ends were 1 base for V and 7 bases for J; bases not matched to a gene: 10. The CDR3 extends over 17 amino acids. Looked up from germline, CDR1 is KGHSH and CDR2 is LQKENI.

The genes are TRBV5-1 and TRBJ1-3; 9 bases fit TRBD1. CDR3 size: 16 residues. Trimming cost V 0 bases and J 2 bases; bases outside gene matches: 3. Germline V gene lookup returns CDR1 SGHRS and CDR2 YFSETQ. The CDR3 nucleotides read TGCGCCAGCAGCTTGGATGACAGGGGGGCTGGAAACACCATATATTTT. This gives the protein CASSLDDRGAGNTIYF.

In its sample, this clone was seen once. The chain links TRBV15 to TRBJ2-6; tentatively, D is TRBD2 (5 bases). The V and J ends lost 5 bases and 1 base respectively, with 18 bases between them. The CDR3 loop spans 18 amino acids. Germline CDR1 is LNHNV and CDR2 is YYDKDF (reference sequence). CDR3: CATSFSRGWGSGANVLTF. CDR3 DNA sequence: TGTGCCACCAGCTTTTCACGGGGATGGGGTTCTGGGGCCAACGTCCTGACTTTC.

This clone occurred a few times. This sequence joins TRBV6-5 and TRBJ2-3; D perhaps matches TRBD1 (5 bases). The germline CDR1 and CDR2 sequences are MNHEY and SVGAGI. The germline V and J ends were trimmed by 5 bases and 8 bases, with 14 bases remaining between them. The CDR3 runs 13 residues. For the CDR3, the DNA is TGTGCCAGCAGTGAAGGGGTTCAAGCTACGCAGTATTTT. Its translation is CASSEGVQATQYF.

A remark on this clone: A read error may account for a junction end that differs from germline. This sequence joins TRBV7-7 and TRBJ2-3; 11 bases fit TRBD2. The length of the CDR3 is 20 residues. CDR1 is SSHAT, CDR2 FNYEAQ, per germline (reference sequence). Here the CDR3 DNA reads TGTGCTAGCAGCTTAGAACCTGTGTCGACTAGCGGGACTAGCACAGATACGCAGTATTTT. It translates to CASSLEPVSTSGTSTDTQYF. Drawing the rest from reference TRBV7-7 and TRBJ2-3, the complete variable domain is GAGVSQSPRYKVTKRGQDVTLRCDPISSHATLYWYQQALGQGPEFLTYFNYEAQPDKSGLPSDRFSAERPEGSISTLTIQRTEQRDSAMYRCASSLEPVSTSGTSTDTQYFGPGTRLTVL.

About this clone: A junction end diverges from the germline sequence, so it may reflect a read error. The chain uses TRBV5-1 and TRBJ1-2; no firm D call. In germline, CDR1 is SGHRS, CDR2 YFSETQ. The CDR3 sequence is 13 residues long. The CDR3 region is CASSLAGEGHRLF. CDR3 sequence (DNA): TGCGCCAGCAGCTTGGCGGGAGAGGGTCATCGGCTCTTC. The full variable domain, completed using reference TRBV5-1 and TRBJ1-2, is KAGVTQTPRYLIKTRGQQVTLSCSPISGHRSVSWYQQTPGQGLQFLFEYFSETQRNKGNFPGRFSGRQFSNSRSEMNVSTLELGDSALYLCASSLAGEGHRLFGSGTRLTVV.

V gene TRBV28 combines with J gene TRBJ1-3, with TRBD1 matching 9 bases. With 5 bases clipped from V and 0 bases from J, the junction kept 8 bases outside the gene matches. Germline loops: CDR1 MDHEN, CDR2 SYDVKM. The CDR3 is 17 amino acids. In DNA form, the CDR3 reads TGTGCCAGCAGTAGACCACAGGGGGCCAACTCTGGAAACACCATATATTTT. It is translated as CASSRPQGANSGNTIYF. The complete variable domain, with remaining parts taken from reference TRBV28 and TRBJ1-3, reads DVKVTQSSRYLVKRTGEKVFLECVQDMDHENMFWYRQDPGLGLRLIYFSYDVKMKEKGDIPEGYSVSREKKERFSLILESASTNQTSMYLCASSRPQGANSGNTIYFGEGSWLTVV.

The gene calls are TRBV4-2 and TRBJ1-1; D not certain. The V and J ends lost 1 base and 8 bases respectively, with 8 bases between them. This CDR3 is built from 12 residues. Germline values: CDR1 LGHNA, CDR2 YNFKEQ. As DNA, the CDR3 is TGTGCCAGCAGCCAAGCCCGGGAGGAAGCTTTCTTT. It is translated as CASSQAREEAFF.

The V and J genes are TRBV7-8 and TRBJ2-7, with TRBD1 matching over 8 bases. This CDR3 comprises 17 residues. The germline V gene encodes CDR1 SGHVS and CDR2 FQNEAQ. J was trimmed by 5 bases and V by 0 bases; bases with no gene match: 12. The CDR3 region has the DNA TGTGCCAGCAGCTTAGCATTCACTGGCAGGGGGCTAAACGAGCAGTACTTC. It codes for CASSLAFTGRGLNEQYF.

This clone was picked up one time. The rearrangement uses TRBV4-2 and TRBJ2-1, with 14 bases that match TRBD2. Trimming cost V 2 bases and J 1 base; bases outside gene matches: 10. The CDR3 totals 20 residues. CDR1 is LGHNA and CDR2 is YNFKEQ in the germline V gene. DNA of the CDR3: TGTGCCAGCAGCCAAAGCTCCGGGACTAGCGGGAGCTTTTCCTACAATGAGCAGTTCTTC. Its protein is CASSQSSGTSGSFSYNEQFF.

This chain's CDR3 is CASSATSGSPEWTQYF. The CDR3 bases are TGTGCCAGCAGCGCCACTAGCGGGAGCCCGGAATGGACCCAGTACTTC. The chain links TRBV9 to TRBJ2-5; 11 bases map to TRBD2. Germline trimming cut 3 bases from V and 7 bases from J; bases unmatched to any gene: 11. The CDR3 is 16 residues long. From germline, CDR1 is SGDLS and CDR2 YYNGEE. Supplemented by reference TRBV9 and TRBJ2-5, the full variable domain reads DSGVTQTPKHLITATGQRVTLRCSPRSGDLSVYWYQQSLDQGLQFLIQYYNGEERAKGNILERFSAQQFPDLHSELNLSSLELGDSALYFCASSATSGSPEWTQYFGPGTRLLVL.

In nucleotides, the CDR3 is TGTGCCAGCAGCGTATTGAGCGGGAGAGACAATGAGCAGTTCTTC. Encoded protein: CASSVLSGRDNEQFF. The chain combines TRBV9 with TRBJ2-1; TRBD2 agrees at 8 bases. The germline V gene encodes CDR1 SGDLS and CDR2 YYNGEE. Trimming removed 1 base from V and 5 bases from J; junction bases left unmatched: 5. This CDR3 has 15 residues.

The genes are TRBV4-1 and TRBJ2-3, with 9 bases fitting TRBD2. The trim removed 3 bases at V and 4 bases at J, leaving 8 bases unmatched. The V gene's germline CDR1 is MGHRA and CDR2 YSYEKL. The CDR3 sequence is 16 residues long. The CDR3 loop is CASSQAIAGAADTQYF. The CDR3 DNA reads as TGCGCCAGCAGCCAGGCTATAGCGGGAGCAGCAGATACGCAGTATTTT.

The CDR3 nucleotides read TGTGCCAGCAACGCGGGGGACCAAGAGACCCAGTACTTC. Protein: CASNAGDQETQYF. V usage is TRBV25-1 and J usage is TRBJ2-5; 7 bases are shared with TRBD2. From germline, CDR1 is MGHDK and CDR2 SYGVNS. The ends lost 7 bases at V and 0 bases at J; junction bases unmatched: 2. The CDR3 sequence is 13 residues long. The full variable domain, rest sourced from reference TRBV25-1 and TRBJ2-5, is EADIYQTPRYLVIGTGKKITLECSQTMGHDKMYWYQQDPGMELHLIHYSYGVNSTEKGDLSSESTVSRIRTEHFPLTLESARPSHTSQYLCASNAGDQETQYFGPGTRLLVL.

V is TRBV5-1 and J is TRBJ2-6; unclear D gene. The CDR3 contains 14 residues. The ends were cut back, 5 bases at V and 0 bases at J, with 6 bases in the middle. CDR1 and CDR2 (germline): SGHRS, YFSETQ. DNA of the CDR3: TGCGCCAGCAGGACTGACTCTGGGGCCAACGTCCTGACTTTC. This codes for CASRTDSGANVLTF.

This clone has only one observation. The V and J genes are TRBV29-1 and TRBJ2-7; 12 bases are a match to TRBD2. Trimming took 5 bases from V and 3 from J; bases not matched to a gene: 11. Looked up from germline, CDR1 is SQVTM and CDR2 is ANQGSEA. The CDR3 sequence is 16 residues long. CDR3 sequence (DNA): TGCAGCGTTTTTGGACTAGCGGGAAACGGGGTCTACGAGCAGTACTTC. Translated: CSVFGLAGNGVYEQYF.

V gene TRBV5-4 combines with J gene TRBJ2-3; a possible D gene is TRBD2 (6 bases). CDR3 length: 14 amino acids. V lost 4 bases, J lost 3 bases, and 12 bases lay in between. CDR1 is SGHNT, CDR2 YYREEE, per germline (reference sequence). CDR3 nucleotides: TGTGCCAGCAGCGAGGACTATTCTACAGATACGCAGTATTTT. This codes for CASSEDYSTDTQYF.

V gene TRBV21-1 combines with J gene TRBJ2-7; no check of the table's D call, TRBD2, against the DNA was made. TRBV21-1 is a listed pseudogene. The length of the CDR3 is 19 residues. The CDR3 DNA follows: TGTGCCAGCGCCCTCGTATCTTTCTCGGGAGGGCCCCTTAACTACGAGCAGTACTTC. Translating it yields CASALVSFSGGPLNYEQYF.